Here is one T cell receptor beta chain with its context. Its cognate antigen is unknown. This PCR relied on a set of 60 Vbeta primers and 13 Jbeta primers. Some clones are missing from TCRdb's copy, which holds only in-frame ones; the method was immunoSEQ multiplex PCR. Of under 200,000 clones in the sample, about 85% were seen once. At sampling all donors were nominally healthy, likely with unrecorded immune exposures. The germline V gene encodes CDR1 SGHRS and CDR2 YFSETQ. V dropped 7 bases and J dropped 3; count of bases not matched to a gene: 6. CDR3 size: 14 residues. The data were obtained in a study of cytomegalovirus exposure and HLA in healthy donors. General observations from the study: In vitro experiments confirmed that three CMV-associated chains were specific for CMV antigens.

The chain uses TRBV5-1 and TRBJ2-1, with TRBD2 identical over 8 bases. The sample taken for sequencing was PBMCs. The sequence was obtained from a man younger than 35 in good health and CMV-seronegative. DNA of the CDR3: TGCGCCAGCGGGGCAAGCGGGGGCTACAATGAGCAGTTCTTC. Encoded protein: CASGASGGYNEQFF.